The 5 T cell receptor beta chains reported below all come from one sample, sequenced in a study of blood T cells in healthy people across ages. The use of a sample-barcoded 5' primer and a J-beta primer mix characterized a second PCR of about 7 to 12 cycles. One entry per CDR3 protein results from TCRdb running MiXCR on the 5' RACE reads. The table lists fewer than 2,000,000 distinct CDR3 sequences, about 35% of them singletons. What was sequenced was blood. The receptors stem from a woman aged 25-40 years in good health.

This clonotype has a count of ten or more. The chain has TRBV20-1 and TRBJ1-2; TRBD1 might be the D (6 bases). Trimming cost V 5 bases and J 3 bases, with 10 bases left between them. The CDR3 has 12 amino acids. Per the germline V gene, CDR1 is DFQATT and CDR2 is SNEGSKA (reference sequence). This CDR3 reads CSAHGGDYGYTF. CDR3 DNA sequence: TGCAGTGCTCACGGGGGCGACTATGGCTACACCTTC.

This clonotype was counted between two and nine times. The CDR3 protein is CASSLDGNLGYTF. The CDR3 bases are TGTGCCAGCAGTTTAGACGGAAACCTTGGCTACACCTTC. The genes are TRBV12-3 or TRBV12-4 and TRBJ1-2; D gene ambiguous. Trimming pared 1 base from V and 7 bases from J, leaving 10 bases between. This CDR3 spans 13 amino acids.

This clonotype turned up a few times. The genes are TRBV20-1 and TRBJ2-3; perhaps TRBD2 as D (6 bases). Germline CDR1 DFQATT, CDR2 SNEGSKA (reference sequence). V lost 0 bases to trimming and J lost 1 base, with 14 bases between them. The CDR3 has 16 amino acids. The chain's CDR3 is CSARDLRLGGTDTQYF. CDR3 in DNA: TGCAGTGCTAGAGATTTAAGACTAGGGGGCACAGATACGCAGTATTTT.

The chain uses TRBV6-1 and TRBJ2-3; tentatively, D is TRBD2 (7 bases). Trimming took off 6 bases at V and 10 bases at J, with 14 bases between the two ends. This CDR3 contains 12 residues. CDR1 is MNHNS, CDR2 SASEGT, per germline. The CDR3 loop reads CASRLTGRAQYF. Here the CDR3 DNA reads TGTGCCAGCAGACTCACAGGGAGGGCGCAGTATTTT.

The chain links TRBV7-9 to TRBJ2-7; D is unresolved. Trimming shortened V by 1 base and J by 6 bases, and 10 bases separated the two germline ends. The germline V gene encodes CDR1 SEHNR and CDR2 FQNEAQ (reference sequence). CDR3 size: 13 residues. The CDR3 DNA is TGTGCCAGCAGCTTAGTCCCTATAACCGAGCAGTACTTC. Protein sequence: CASSLVPITEQYF.